The rows below give T cell receptor beta chains drawn from one sample of a study of Ad26.COV2.S vaccination and SARS-CoV-2 variants. Produced via immunoSEQ multiplex PCR; TCRdb's table is partial and in-frame only. This sample carries roughly 320,000 clones, around 87% of them seen once, and the ten largest clones take about 3%. This sample comprised peripheral blood, obtained in a trial of Ad26.COV2.S vaccine versus placebo. The receptor source for this set is a person aged 18 to 65 who received the Ad26.COV2.S COVID-19 vaccine or a placebo. Each CDR3 is given with its conserved first and last residue. The order of the fields is V gene, J gene, clone size, D gene, CDR3 protein, CDR3 DNA. The D gene is left open where the match is weak. Clone sizes are given selectively: once, few, many, or a class where the clone is expanded.

TRBV5-1	TRBJ1-5	NA	TRBD1	CASSLEQGIQPQHF	TGCGCCAGCAGCTTGGAACAGGGGATTCAGCCCCAGCATTTT
TRBV5-1	TRBJ1-2	NA	NA	CASSLVAGAPNYGYTF	TGCGCCAGCAGCTTGGTAGCGGGAGCTCCTAACTATGGCTACACCTTC
TRBV9	TRBJ1-1	NA	NA	CASSVDTGRTEAFF	TGTGCCAGCAGCGTAGATACCGGGCGGACTGAAGCTTTCTTT
TRBV7-9	TRBJ2-2	NA	TRBD1	CASSESGTGGTGELFF	TGTGCCAGCAGCGAATCCGGGACAGGGGGCACCGGGGAGCTGTTTTTT
TRBV19	TRBJ1-5	many	NA	CASSMSGSGQPQHF	TGTGCCAGTAGTATGTCAGGGTCTGGTCAGCCCCAGCATTTT
TRBV2	TRBJ1-1	once	NA	CASSVRENTEAFF	TGTGCCAGCAGTGTGAGGGAGAACACTGAAGCTTTCTTT
TRBV30	TRBJ2-7	NA	NA	CAWSSVRNEQYF	TGTGCCTGGAGTTCGGTCCGGAACGAGCAGTACTTC
TRBV2	TRBJ1-1	NA	NA	CASSANAPRTEAFF	TGTGCCAGCAGTGCTAACGCCCCCCGGACTGAAGCTTTCTTT
TRBV6-6	TRBJ1-1	NA	NA	CASSPGSRNTEAFF	TGTGCCAGCAGCCCCGGGAGCCGGAACACTGAAGCTTTCTTT
TRBV12-3/TRBV12-4	TRBJ2-7	NA	NA	CASSFAQAGEQYF	TGTGCCAGCAGTTTCGCCCAGGCCGGCGAGCAGTACTTC
TRBV27	TRBJ2-2	NA	NA	CASSLLDSYTGELFF	TGTGCCAGCAGTTTATTAGACAGCTACACCGGGGAGCTGTTTTTT
TRBV7-3	TRBJ1-3	NA	NA	CASSLGGHSGNTIYF	TGTGCCAGCAGCTTAGGGGGCCACTCTGGAAACACCATATATTTT
TRBV7-3	TRBJ2-1	NA	NA	CASSLTLRDSKQFF	TGTGCCAGCAGCTTAACGCTCCGGGACTCTAAGCAGTTCTTC
TRBV20-1	TRBJ1-1	NA	TRBD1	CSASVGTGGMYTEAFF	TGCAGTGCTAGTGTCGGGACAGGGGGGATGTACACTGAAGCTTTCTTT
TRBV5-8	TRBJ2-5	NA	TRBD1	CASSRARGPGETQYF	TGTGCCAGCAGCCGAGCCAGGGGGCCCGGGGAGACCCAGTACTTC
TRBV12-3/TRBV12-4	TRBJ2-1	NA	TRBD2	CASSGGENEQFF	TGTGCCAGTTCCGGGGGGGAAAATGAGCAGTTCTTC
TRBV7-3	TRBJ2-1	NA	TRBD1	CASSLRGEGTGGRNEQFF	TGTGCCAGCAGCTTAAGAGGGGAAGGGACAGGGGGTAGGAATGAGCAGTTCTTC